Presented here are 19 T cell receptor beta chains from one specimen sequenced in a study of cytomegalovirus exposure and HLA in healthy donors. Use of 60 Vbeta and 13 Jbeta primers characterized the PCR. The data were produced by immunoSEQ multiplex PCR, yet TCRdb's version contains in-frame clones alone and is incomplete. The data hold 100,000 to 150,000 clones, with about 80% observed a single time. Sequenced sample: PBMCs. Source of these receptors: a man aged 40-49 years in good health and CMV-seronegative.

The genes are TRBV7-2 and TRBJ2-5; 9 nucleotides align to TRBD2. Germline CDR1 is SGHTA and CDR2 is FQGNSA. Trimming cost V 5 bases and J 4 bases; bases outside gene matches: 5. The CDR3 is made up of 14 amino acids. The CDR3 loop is CASSLGTSPETQYF. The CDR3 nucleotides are TGTGCCAGCAGCCTCGGGACTAGCCCAGAGACCCAGTACTTC.

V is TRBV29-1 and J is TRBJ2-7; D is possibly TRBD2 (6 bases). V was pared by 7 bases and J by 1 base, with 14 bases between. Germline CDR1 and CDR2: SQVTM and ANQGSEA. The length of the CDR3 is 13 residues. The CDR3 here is CSALSEGSYEQYF. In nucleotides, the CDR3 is TGCAGCGCGCTCTCGGAGGGGTCCTACGAGCAGTACTTC.

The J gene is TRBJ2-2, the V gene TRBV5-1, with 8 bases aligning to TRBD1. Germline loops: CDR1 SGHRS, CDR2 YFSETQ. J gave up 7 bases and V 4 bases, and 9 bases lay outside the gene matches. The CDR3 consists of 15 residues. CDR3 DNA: TGCGCCAGCAGCCCGCAGGGGGCCCGGGGCGGGGAGCTGTTTTTT. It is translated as CASSPQGARGGELFF.

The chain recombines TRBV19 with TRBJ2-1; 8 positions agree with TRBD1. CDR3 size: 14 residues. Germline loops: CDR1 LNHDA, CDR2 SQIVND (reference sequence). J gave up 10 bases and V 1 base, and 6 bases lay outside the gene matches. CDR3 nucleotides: TGTGCCAGTAGTATAGGGGGCCGGGACAGGGAGCAGTTCTTC. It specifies CASSIGGRDREQFF.

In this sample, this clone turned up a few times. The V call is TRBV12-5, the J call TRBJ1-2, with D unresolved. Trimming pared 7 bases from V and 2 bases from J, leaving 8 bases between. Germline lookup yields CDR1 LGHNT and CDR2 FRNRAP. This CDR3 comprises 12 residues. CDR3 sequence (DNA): TGTGCTAGTGCCACAGACAACTATGGCTACACCTTC. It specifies CASATDNYGYTF.

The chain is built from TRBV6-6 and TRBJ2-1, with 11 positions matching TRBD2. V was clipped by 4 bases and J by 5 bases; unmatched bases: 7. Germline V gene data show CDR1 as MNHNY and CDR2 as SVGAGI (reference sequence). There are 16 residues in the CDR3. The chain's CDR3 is CASSWAGLAVHNEQFF. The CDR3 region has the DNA TGTGCCAGCAGTTGGGCGGGACTAGCGGTCCACAATGAGCAGTTCTTC.

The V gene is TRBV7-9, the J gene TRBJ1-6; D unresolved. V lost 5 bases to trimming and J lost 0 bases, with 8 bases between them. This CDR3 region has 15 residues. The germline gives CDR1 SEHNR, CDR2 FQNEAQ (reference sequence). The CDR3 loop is CASSPGSSYNSPLHF. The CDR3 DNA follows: TGTGCCAGCAGCCCGGGGAGCTCCTATAATTCACCCCTCCACTTT. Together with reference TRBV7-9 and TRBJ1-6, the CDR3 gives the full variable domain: DTGVSQNPRHKITKRGQNVTFRCDPISEHNRLYWYRQTLGQGPEFLTYFQNEAQLEKSRLLSDRFSAERPKGSFSTLEIQRTEQGDSAMYLCASSPGSSYNSPLHFGNGTRLTVT.

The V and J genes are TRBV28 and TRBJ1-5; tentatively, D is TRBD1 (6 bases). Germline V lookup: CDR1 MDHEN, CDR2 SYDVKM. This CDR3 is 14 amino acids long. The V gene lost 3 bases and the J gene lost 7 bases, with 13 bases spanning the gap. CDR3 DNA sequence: TGTGCCAGCAGTTTGGGGGGGGGCGCCCAGCCCCAGCATTTT. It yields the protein CASSLGGGAQPQHF.

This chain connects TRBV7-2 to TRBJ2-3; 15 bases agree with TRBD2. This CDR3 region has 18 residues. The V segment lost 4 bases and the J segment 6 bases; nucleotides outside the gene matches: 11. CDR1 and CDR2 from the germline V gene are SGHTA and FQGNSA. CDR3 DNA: TGTGCCAGCAGCTCACCCCCCGGACTAGCGGGGGGGCCCGATACGCAGTATTTT. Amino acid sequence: CASSSPPGLAGGPDTQYF.

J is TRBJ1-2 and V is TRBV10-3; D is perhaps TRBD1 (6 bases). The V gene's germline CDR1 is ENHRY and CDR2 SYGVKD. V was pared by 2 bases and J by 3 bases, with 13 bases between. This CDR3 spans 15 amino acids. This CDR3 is CAISEAGGPYYGYTF. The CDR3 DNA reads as TGTGCCATCAGTGAGGCCGGGGGGCCCTACTATGGCTACACCTTC.

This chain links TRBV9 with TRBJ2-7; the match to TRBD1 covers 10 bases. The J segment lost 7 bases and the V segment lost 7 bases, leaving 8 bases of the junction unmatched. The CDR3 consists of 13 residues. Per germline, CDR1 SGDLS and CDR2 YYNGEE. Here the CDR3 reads CASGQGEGREQYF. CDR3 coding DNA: TGTGCCAGCGGACAGGGGGAGGGACGGGAGCAGTACTTC.

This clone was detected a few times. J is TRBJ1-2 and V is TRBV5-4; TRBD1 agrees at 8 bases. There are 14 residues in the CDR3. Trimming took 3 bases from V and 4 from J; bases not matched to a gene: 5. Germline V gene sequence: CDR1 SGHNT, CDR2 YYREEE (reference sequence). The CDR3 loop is CASSSNTGGYGYTF. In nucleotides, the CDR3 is TGTGCCAGCAGCTCTAATACAGGGGGCTATGGCTACACCTTC.

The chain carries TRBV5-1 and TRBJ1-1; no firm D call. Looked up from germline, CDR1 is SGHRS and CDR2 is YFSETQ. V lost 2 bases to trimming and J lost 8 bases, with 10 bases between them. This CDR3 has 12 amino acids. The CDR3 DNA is TGCGCCAGCAGCTTAGAGAGGTCCGAAGCTTTCTTT. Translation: CASSLERSEAFF.

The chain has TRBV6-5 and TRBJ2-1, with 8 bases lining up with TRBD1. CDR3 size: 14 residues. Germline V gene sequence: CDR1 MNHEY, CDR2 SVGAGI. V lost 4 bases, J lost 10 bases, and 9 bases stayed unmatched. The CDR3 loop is CASSSHQGAGEQFF. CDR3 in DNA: TGTGCCAGCAGTTCCCACCAGGGGGCTGGGGAGCAGTTCTTC.

The CDR3 DNA reads as TGTGCCAGCAGCGCTCGGACAGGGTGGGACAATGAGCAGTTCTTC. Translated: CASSARTGWDNEQFF. The chain recombines TRBV9 with TRBJ2-1, with TRBD1 matching over 8 bases. The V and J ends lost 3 bases and 5 bases, in that order; junction bases with no gene match: 7. Germline assignment: CDR1 SGDLS and CDR2 YYNGEE. This CDR3 comprises 15 residues.

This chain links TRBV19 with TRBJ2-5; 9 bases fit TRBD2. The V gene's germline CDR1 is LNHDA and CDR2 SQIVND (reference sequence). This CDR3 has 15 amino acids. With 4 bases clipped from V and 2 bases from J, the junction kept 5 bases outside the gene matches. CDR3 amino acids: CASSSASGVQETQYF. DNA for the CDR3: TGTGCCAGTAGTAGTGCTAGCGGGGTACAAGAGACCCAGTACTTC.

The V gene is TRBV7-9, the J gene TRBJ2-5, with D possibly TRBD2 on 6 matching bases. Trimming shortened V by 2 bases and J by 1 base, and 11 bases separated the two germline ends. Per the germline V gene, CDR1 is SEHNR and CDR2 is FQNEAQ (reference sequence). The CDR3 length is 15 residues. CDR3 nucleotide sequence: TGTGCCAGCAGCTTACGGGACGGGAGCCAAGAGACCCAGTACTTC. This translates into CASSLRDGSQETQYF.

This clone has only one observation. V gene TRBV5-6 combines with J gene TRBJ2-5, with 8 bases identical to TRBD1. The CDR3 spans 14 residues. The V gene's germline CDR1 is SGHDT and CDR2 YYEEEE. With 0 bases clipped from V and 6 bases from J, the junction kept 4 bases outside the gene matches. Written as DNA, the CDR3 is TGTGCCAGCAGCTTGGCAGGGGGCAGGAAGACCCAGTACTTC. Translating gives CASSLAGGRKTQYF.

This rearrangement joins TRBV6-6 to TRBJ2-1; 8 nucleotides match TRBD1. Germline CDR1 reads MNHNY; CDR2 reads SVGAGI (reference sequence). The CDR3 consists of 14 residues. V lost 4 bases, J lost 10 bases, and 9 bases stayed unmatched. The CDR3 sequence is CASSSHQGAGEQFF. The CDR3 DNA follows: TGTGCCAGCAGTTCCCACCAGGGGGCTGGGGAGCAGTTCTTC.